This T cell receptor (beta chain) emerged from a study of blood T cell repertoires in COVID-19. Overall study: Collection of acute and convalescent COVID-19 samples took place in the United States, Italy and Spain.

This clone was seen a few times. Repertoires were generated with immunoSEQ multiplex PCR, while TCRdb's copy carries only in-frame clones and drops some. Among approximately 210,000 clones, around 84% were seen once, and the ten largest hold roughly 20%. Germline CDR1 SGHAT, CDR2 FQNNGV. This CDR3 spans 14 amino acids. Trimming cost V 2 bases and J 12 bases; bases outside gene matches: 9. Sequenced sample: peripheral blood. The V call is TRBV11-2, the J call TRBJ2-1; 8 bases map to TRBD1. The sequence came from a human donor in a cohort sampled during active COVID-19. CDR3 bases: TGTGCCAGCAGCTTACCCAAGGACAGGGAAGGGCAGTTCTTC. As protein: CASSLPKDREGQFF.